This T cell receptor (beta chain) came from a study of shared clonotypes between healthy human individuals (dated by TCRdb to about 2020). For context, the study as a whole: A couple of women and a few men aged 18 to 49 years were included in the cohort. Per donor, three plates each were used for CD4 naive and CD4 memory, two for CD8 naive, and one for CD8 memory. To estimate repertoire size and how much clonotypes are shared between individuals, the study performed deep sequencing of blood TCR repertoires from about 5 healthy adults. Different laboratories and diverse techniques were used to prepare libraries and sequence TCR repertoires, to increase sequencing depth and limit assay-specific biases. Leukapheresis yielded between about 0.94 and 9.5 billion PBMCs per donor.

Using the deep immunoSEQ assay, TCR CDR3 regions were amplified from genomic DNA by multiplex PCR. Genomic DNA extracted from each cell subset was distributed evenly over all wells of several immunoSEQ 96-well plates, and each plate served as one replicate. Each replicate PCR for sorted subsets received around 0.2 ug genomic DNA, equal to roughly 30,000 T cell genomes. Purified libraries were quantified with a Qubit 3.0 fluorometer, sized on a Bioanalyzer 2100, and re-quantified with the KAPA Library Quantification kit. A separate single-read 150-cycle Illumina NextSeq 550 flow cell was used to sequence each immunoSEQ 96-well plate. Turning to the authors' computational methods: Because the immunoSEQ output included only junctional sequences and no quality scores, the filtering could not be the same as the filtering used for full-length reads. To assign V/J genes and CDR3, sequences were annotated against IMGT germline references using PyIR, a Python wrapper for IgBLAST v1.9. Any read was removed if the V/J assignment was weak (E-value above 1e-6), the CDR3 was missing, or the read contained stop codons, out-of-frame junctions, or ambiguous translated residues. V3J clonotypes were defined by identical inferred V gene, J gene, and CDR3 amino acid sequence. Percentage overlap between repertoires was computed as shared unique clonotypes divided by the size of the smaller repertoire. Three approaches were used to assess repertoire richness: RTK rarefaction, the Chao1 estimator, and Recon v2.1 estimates of unobserved clonotypes. OLGA was used to compute generation probabilities for all TCRbeta clonotypes that the gDNA method yielded from four donors. What TCRdb holds here is the immuneACCESS table cut down to in-frame rearrangements. Part of the clones is not present; checked against another copy, under half of the missing clones reflect an unresolved V gene, and the others are unexplained. V and J calls plus clone size are reproduced from that table; the DNA served to infer D and trimming. This sample is represented by 1 million to 1.2 million clones; around 77% of them were singletons. The top ten clones comprise 0.89% of the sample.

A word on this clone: Its target antigen remains unknown. No qualities accompany the bases; no much larger clone lies one base away.

The donors were healthy, HIV-negative adults who had no recently reported acute infections or vaccinations. Every donor was a Caucasian adult residing in Nashville, Tennessee, USA. Magnetic negative selection was used to enrich CD4+ T cells, after which naive cells were positively selected on CD45RA and the negative fraction became the memory subset. Blood was collected by leukapheresis, and PBMCs were isolated by Ficoll-Histopaque density gradient centrifugation and then cryopreserved in liquid nitrogen vapor phase. Purity and quantity of every magnetically sorted T cell population were checked by analytical flow cytometry. Genomic DNA was isolated from each sorted fraction and quantified by UV absorbance on a Nanodrop 2000c. Overall study results and their limits: Incomplete sequencing was indicated by rarefaction of sorted-subset datasets, despite the large sequencing depth. Naive subsets generally had larger estimated clonotype richness than memory subsets. Across a few donors, around 5% of naive CD4, 3% to 3.5% of naive CD8, around 2.1% of memory CD4, and 0.4% to 0.45% of memory CD8 clonotypes were shared. Higher generation probabilities were observed for clonotypes shared by all four sorted-subset donors than for non-shared clonotypes. The genetic and exposure-history diversity represented was limited by the small number of donors. Sampling was restricted to blood, and TCR repertoires in tissue are likely to differ from TCR repertoires in blood. Based on pairwise subsampling, the degree of clonotype sharing among donors was expected to be affected by sequencing depth.

Measured from the cysteine to the phenylalanine, the CDR3 is 15 residues long. Just CDR3 DNA is preserved here, 45 bases in frame from base 1. Trimming costs V 3 bases and J 5 bases, and their ends lie 17 bases apart. The germline V gene specifies SGHTA as CDR1 and FQGNSA as CDR2. The sequence is built from TRBV7-2 and TRBJ2-7; the D gene could be TRBD1 or TRBD2, each one agreeing over 5 bases. This receptor was identified in a man between 18 and 35 years old in good health. Some clones in this sample may be carry-over from other donors' samples. Sequenced input: memory CD4+ T cells from PBMCs. The sample's cell subset or site, from its label and the paper: CD45RA-negative fraction. The CDR3: CASSLVGHSGNEQYF. The DNA reads TGTGCCAGCAGCTTGGTCGGACACAGCGGTAACGAGCAGTACTTC.